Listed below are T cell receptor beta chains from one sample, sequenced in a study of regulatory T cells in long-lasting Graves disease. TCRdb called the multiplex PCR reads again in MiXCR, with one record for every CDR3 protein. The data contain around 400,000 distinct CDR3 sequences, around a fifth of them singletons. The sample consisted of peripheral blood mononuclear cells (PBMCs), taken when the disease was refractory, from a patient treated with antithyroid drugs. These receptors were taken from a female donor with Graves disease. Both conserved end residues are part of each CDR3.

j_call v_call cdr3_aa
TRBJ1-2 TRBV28 CASSLLFRQPNYGYTF
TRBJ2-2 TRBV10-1 CASSEGGIKEELFF
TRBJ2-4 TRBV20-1 CSARTGRNIQYF
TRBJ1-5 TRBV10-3 CAISDWDRGNQPQHF
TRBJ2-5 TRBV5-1 CASSPTNAWQETQYF
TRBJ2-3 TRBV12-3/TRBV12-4 CASSKDPYSTDTQYF
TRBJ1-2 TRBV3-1 CASSQLVPGAYGYTF
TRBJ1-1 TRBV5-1 CASSRGTAGEAFF
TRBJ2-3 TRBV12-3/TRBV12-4 CASRYRGLTNTDTQYF
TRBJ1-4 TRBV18 CASSPWTGPEKLFF
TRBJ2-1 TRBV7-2 CASSHSGSYSYNEQFF
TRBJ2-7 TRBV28 CASREDGTGSYEQYF
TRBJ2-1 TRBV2 CASRPSGRVSNEQFF
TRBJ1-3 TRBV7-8 CASTETARSSGNTIYF
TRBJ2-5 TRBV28 CASRGLLQETQYF
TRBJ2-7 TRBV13 CASSLGRSRGHLYEQYF
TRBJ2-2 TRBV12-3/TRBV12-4 CASSWTNRFGELFF
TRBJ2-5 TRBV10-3 CAISNKRASQETQYF
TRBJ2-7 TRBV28 CASSRTGSDEQYF
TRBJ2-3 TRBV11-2 CASSLSYGSLETQYF